The rows below give T cell receptor beta chains drawn from one sample of a study of cytomegalovirus exposure and HLA in healthy donors. The method was immunoSEQ multiplex PCR; TCRdb's version includes in-frame clones alone and lacks a portion of them. The repertoire holds 160,000 or so clones, with around 84% as singletons. Material for sequencing was PBMCs. These receptors were collected from a man in his forties or fifties in good health and CMV-seropositive. The CDR3 runs from the conserved cysteine through the conserved F or W. D genes are given only for firm matches. Clone size, where shown, is once, few, many, or a class for clones that have expanded.

D gene	V gene	clone size	J gene	CDR3 DNA	CDR3 protein
.	TRBV18	once	TRBJ2-7	TGTGCCAGCTCACGGGGCAGGACGCTACGAGAGCAGTACTTC	CASSRGRTLREQYF
TRBD1	TRBV13	few	TRBJ2-5	TGTGCCAGCAGCTTCGGACAGGTACCGCGCCAAGAGACCCAGTACTTC	CASSFGQVPRQETQYF
TRBD2	TRBV5-6	few	TRBJ2-2	TGTGCCAGCAGCCCGGGACTAGCGGAGACCACCGGGGAGCTGTTTTTT	CASSPGLAETTGELFF
TRBD1	TRBV25-1	.	TRBJ1-1	TGTGCCAGCAGTCCGTGGGTTTGGGCAGGGGGTAAGAACACTGAAGCTTTCTTT	CASSPWVWAGGKNTEAFF
TRBD1	TRBV6-5	.	TRBJ2-3	TGTGCCACCACGGGACAGATAGGCACAGATACGCAGTATTTT	CATTGQIGTDTQYF
TRBD1	TRBV5-5	.	TRBJ1-5	TGTGCCAGCAGCTTGGGCGACAGGGGTAATCAGCCCCAGCATTTT	CASSLGDRGNQPQHF
.	TRBV2	.	TRBJ1-1	TGTGCCAGCGGGACACCATCCATGAACACTGAAGCTTTCTTT	CASGTPSMNTEAFF
TRBD2	TRBV6-5	.	TRBJ2-1	TGTGCCAGCAGTGATACTAGCGTCCATGAGCAGTTCTTC	CASSDTSVHEQFF
.	TRBV4-2	.	TRBJ1-4	TGTGCCAGCAGCCAAAGGCCTTCGTCCCAGGGGTCAGGTGAAAAACTGTTTTTT	CASSQRPSSQGSGEKLFF
.	TRBV4-1	.	TRBJ2-7	TGCGCCAGCAGCCAAGATCTGGCAGACTACGAGCAGTACTTC	CASSQDLADYEQYF
.	TRBV7-6	.	TRBJ2-7	TGTGCCAGCAGCACCGGGAGCTCCTACGAGCAGTACTTC	CASSTGSSYEQYF
.	TRBV11-3	few	TRBJ1-3	TGTGCCAGCAGCTACCGGGACATCTCTGGAAACACCATATATTTT	CASSYRDISGNTIYF
.	TRBV6-1	.	TRBJ1-3	TGTGCCAGTTCCGGGACACCTGGAAACACCATATATTTT	CASSGTPGNTIYF
.	TRBV11-2	once	TRBJ2-3	TGTGCCAGCAGCTTCTCCTCAGATACGCAGTATTTT	CASSFSSDTQYF
.	TRBV7-9	.	TRBJ1-1	TGTGCCAGCAGCTCATACATGAACACTGAAGCTTTCTTT	CASSSYMNTEAFF
TRBD1	TRBV5-6	.	TRBJ2-1	TGTGCCAGCAGCTCGGACAGGGGGTACAATGAGCAGTTCTTC	CASSSDRGYNEQFF
TRBD2	TRBV5-6	.	TRBJ2-3	TGTGCCAGCAGCTCCGAGTCGGGACTACGCACAGATACGCAGTATTTT	CASSSESGLRTDTQYF
TRBD1	TRBV5-1	.	TRBJ1-1	TGCGCCAGCAGCTTGGGAGGACAGGAGCAAGCTTTCTTT	CASSLGGQEQAFF
.	TRBV10-3	.	TRBJ1-4	TGTGCCATCAGTGAGTCGGCGGGATCCGCGAATGAAAAACTGTTTTTT	CAISESAGSANEKLFF
TRBD1	TRBV6-6	.	TRBJ2-1	TGTGCCAGCCTCCGGACAGGCAATGAGCAGTTCTTC	CASLRTGNEQFF
TRBD1	TRBV11-2	.	TRBJ2-7	TGTGCCAGCAGCTTCGCCGGGACAGGGGGCTTTTACGAGCAGTACTTC	CASSFAGTGGFYEQYF
.	TRBV11-2	.	TRBJ2-5	TGTGCCAGCAGCTTTGGGGCATCGGAGACCCAGTACTTC	CASSFGASETQYF
TRBD2	TRBV4-1	.	TRBJ2-2	TGCGCCAGCAGCCAAGCTAGCGGGGCGAACACCGGGGAGCTGTTTTTT	CASSQASGANTGELFF
TRBD1	TRBV18	.	TRBJ1-2	TGTGCCAGCTCACCAACGACAGGGTCCCATGGCTACACCTTC	CASSPTTGSHGYTF
.	TRBV11-3	.	TRBJ2-1	TGTGCCAGCAGCCCCGCTGAGGGTCGTTTCAATGAGCAGTTCTTC	CASSPAEGRFNEQFF
TRBD1	TRBV7-9	few	TRBJ1-4	TGTGCCAGCAGCACAACAGGGGGAAATGAAAAACTGTTTTTT	CASSTTGGNEKLFF
.	TRBV2	.	TRBJ1-5	TGTGCCAGCAGTGAAAACAGGGTGGCGAGTCAGCCCCAGCATTTT	CASSENRVASQPQHF
TRBD1	TRBV7-9	.	TRBJ2-2	TGTGCCAGCAGCGGGACAGGGCTCACCGGGGAGCTGTTTTTT	CASSGTGLTGELFF
.	TRBV6-1	once	TRBJ1-2	TGTGCCAGCAGAACAGGGCTGCGGAGCTATGGCTACACCTTC	CASRTGLRSYGYTF
.	TRBV27	once	TRBJ1-2	TGTGCCAGCAGTTCAACAGGAACCTATGGCTACACCTTC	CASSSTGTYGYTF
.	TRBV6-5	.	TRBJ1-1	TGTGCCAGCAGTACAGTCATGAACACTGAAGCTTTCTTT	CASSTVMNTEAFF
.	TRBV7-8	.	TRBJ2-1	TGTGCCAGCAGCTCCTCTAGGGCGGGGAGCTCCTACAATGAGCAGTTCTTC	CASSSSRAGSSYNEQFF
.	TRBV5-6	few	TRBJ1-4	TGTGCCAGCAGCTCGGGACAAAGGAGTGAAAAACTGTTTTTT	CASSSGQRSEKLFF
.	TRBV4-1	.	TRBJ1-4	TGCGCCAGCAGCGGGGGACTTCCTGGCGAAAAACTGTTTTTT	CASSGGLPGEKLFF
TRBD2	TRBV10-3	.	TRBJ2-5	TGTGCCATCAGTGATTGGAGCGGGGGGAAGCAAGAGACCCAGTACTTC	CAISDWSGGKQETQYF
TRBD1	TRBV6-1	.	TRBJ1-6	TGTGCCAGCAGTTTGGGACAGGGAGGCTCACCCCTCCACTTT	CASSLGQGGSPLHF
.	TRBV6-6	few	TRBJ1-5	TGTGCCACCCAAAAGCGGCCTAATCAGCCCCAGCATTTT	CATQKRPNQPQHF
TRBD2	TRBV29-1	few	TRBJ2-5	TGCAGCGCCTTAGCGGGAGTAGAGACCCAGTACTTC	CSALAGVETQYF
.	TRBV18	.	TRBJ2-2	TGTGCCAGCTCACCTGGGAGCACCGGGGAGCTGTTTTTT	CASSPGSTGELFF
.	TRBV5-1	.	TRBJ1-1	TGCGCCAGCAGCGTTTCCGGGGGGACTTCAGCTTTCTTT	CASSVSGGTSAFF
.	TRBV6-1	.	TRBJ1-6	TGTGCCTCCGACCCCCCCGGGGGGAGCGGTTCACCCCTCCACTTT	CASDPPGGSGSPLHF
TRBD1	TRBV7-9	.	TRBJ1-1	TGTGCCAGCAGCGGTAGGGGACAGCTGAACACTGAAGCTTTCTTT	CASSGRGQLNTEAFF
.	TRBV10-2	.	TRBJ2-2	TGCGCCAGCAGTCAGGGATTTACCGGGGAGCTGTTTTTT	CASSQGFTGELFF
TRBD1	TRBV29-1	.	TRBJ1-2	TGCAGCACAGAAACCGGGACAGGGGTTAGCTATGGCTACACCTTC	CSTETGTGVSYGYTF
TRBD1	TRBV2	.	TRBJ1-3	TGTGCCAAAAGGACAGGCCTGAGCTCTGGAAACACCATATATTTT	CAKRTGLSSGNTIYF
TRBD2	TRBV5-5	.	TRBJ2-3	TGTGCCAGCAGCTTGGATGGCGGGAGTTCAGATACGCAGTATTTT	CASSLDGGSSDTQYF
TRBD2	TRBV6-5	.	TRBJ2-2	TGTGCCAGCAGTTGGACTAGCGGAGCCACCGGGGAGCTGTTTTTT	CASSWTSGATGELFF
.	TRBV12-5	.	TRBJ2-1	TGTGCTAGTAGCGCACAGGGGGGGTCCTTTGAGGAGCAGTTCTTC	CASSAQGGSFEEQFF